These 20 T cell receptor beta chains were sequenced from one sample in a study of early T cells in non-severe SARS-CoV-2 infection. TCRdb re-called the 5' RACE reads with MiXCR, one entry per CDR3 protein. The sample yields tens of thousands of distinct CDR3 sequences, 8% to 9% seen once. This material consisted of whole blood, taken at baseline. The receptors come from an adult who was a healthcare worker with PCR-confirmed SARS-CoV-2 infection or an uninfected control (not recorded which).

There are many counts of this clonotype. The chain uses TRBV5-1 and TRBJ2-2, with 8 bases fitting TRBD1. Germline lookup yields CDR1 SGHRS and CDR2 YFSETQ. The CDR3 spans 15 residues. J gave up 0 bases and V 4 bases, and 2 bases lay outside the gene matches. Written as DNA, the CDR3 is TGCGCCAGCAGCGTGGGACAGGCGAACACCGGGGAGCTGTTTTTT. This codes for CASSVGQANTGELFF.

V gene TRBV20-1 combines with J gene TRBJ2-1, with no clear D. This CDR3 region has 12 residues. Germline V gene data show CDR1 as DFQATT and CDR2 as SNEGSKA (reference sequence). Trimming took 0 bases from V and 4 from J, leaving 4 bases between them. The CDR3, as DNA: TGCAGTGCTAGAGATCTTTACAATGAGCAGTTCTTC. This codes for CSARDLYNEQFF.

The CDR3 nucleotides are TGTGCCACCGATGGGAATAGCGCCGCGAACACCGGGGAGCTGTTTTTT. This translates into CATDGNSAANTGELFF. V and J are TRBV12-3 or TRBV12-4 and TRBJ2-2; maybe TRBD2 (5 bases). V was pared by 10 bases and J by 0 bases, with 18 bases between. The length of the CDR3 is 16 residues.

There are many counts of this clonotype. The chain has TRBV18 and TRBJ2-7; unclear D gene. The V and J ends lost 1 base and 3 bases respectively, with 4 bases between them. This CDR3 spans 12 amino acids. Germline assignment: CDR1 KGHSH and CDR2 LQKENI. In DNA form, the CDR3 reads TGTGCCAGCTCACCACTCAACTACGAGCAGTACTTC. Translated, it gives CASSPLNYEQYF.

The chain has TRBV25-1 and TRBJ1-2; a possible D gene is TRBD1 (5 bases). Trimming took 3 bases from V and 2 from J, leaving 7 bases between them. CDR3 length: 13 amino acids. Germline CDR1 is MGHDK and CDR2 is SYGVNS. The CDR3 DNA reads as TGTGCCAGCAGTGAGACAGTCAACTATGGCTACACCTTC. This codes for CASSETVNYGYTF.

The J gene is TRBJ2-1, the V gene TRBV11-2; D ambiguous. The germline gives CDR1 SGHAT, CDR2 FQNNGV. V gave up 7 bases and J gave up 7 bases, with 17 bases separating them. The CDR3 is 14 residues long. The CDR3 sequence is CASTPGGLTNEQFF. CDR3 coding DNA: TGTGCCAGCACCCCTGGTGGGCTAACGAATGAGCAGTTCTTC.

The chain employs TRBV7-2 and TRBJ2-3, with unresolved D. Germline assignment: CDR1 SGHTA and CDR2 FQGNSA. With 4 bases removed from V and 6 bases from J, the gap between germline ends came to 8 bases. This CDR3 has 12 amino acids. The CDR3 DNA reads TGTGCCAGCAGCTCACTGAGGGATACGCAGTATTTT. Its translation is CASSSLRDTQYF.

This clonotype came up many times. The CDR3 bases are TGCGCCAGCAGCTCCCTTGGCTACGAGCAGTACTTC. Its protein is CASSSLGYEQYF. The chain carries TRBV5-1 and TRBJ2-7, with D unresolved. The V gene lost 3 bases and the J gene lost 3 bases, with 7 bases spanning the gap. This CDR3 region has 12 residues. From germline, CDR1 is SGHRS and CDR2 YFSETQ.

The chain is built from TRBV29-1 and TRBJ2-1; weak D call: TRBD1 (5 bases). The CDR3 is made up of 12 amino acids. The germline V gene has CDR1 SQVTM and CDR2 ANQGSEA. V lost 4 bases and J 3 bases, leaving 7 bases between the germline ends. Written as DNA, the CDR3 is TGCAGCGTTGTAAGGGGCTACAATGAGCAGTTCTTC. Protein sequence: CSVVRGYNEQFF.

This clonotype appeared a few times. The J gene is TRBJ2-7, the V gene TRBV29-1; perhaps TRBD1 as D (6 bases). CDR1 and CDR2 from the germline V gene are SQVTM and ANQGSEA. The V gene lost 4 bases and the J gene lost 2 bases, with 9 bases spanning the gap. CDR3 length: 12 amino acids. CDR3 residues: CSVGQGTYEQYF. CDR3 coding DNA: TGCAGCGTTGGTCAGGGGACCTACGAGCAGTACTTC.

The CDR3 loop reads CASSPLEGVGFYEQYF. As DNA, the CDR3 is TGTGCCAGCAGCCCCCTCGAGGGGGTCGGTTTCTACGAGCAGTACTTC. J is TRBJ2-7 and V is TRBV7-9, with D tentatively TRBD1 (6 bases). Looked up from germline, CDR1 is SEHNR and CDR2 is FQNEAQ (reference sequence). V lost 5 bases and J lost 3, with 20 bases in between. The CDR3 sequence is 16 residues long.

This clonotype has ten or more counts. The chain links TRBV12-3 or TRBV12-4 to TRBJ2-6, with D hard to call. V dropped 7 bases and J dropped 0 bases, with 16 bases sitting between them. This CDR3 comprises 17 residues. The CDR3 DNA follows: TGTGCCAGCACCTCGTCTCCCGGCAGCTCTGGGGCCAACGTCCTGACTTTC. Its translation is CASTSSPGSSGANVLTF.

At least ten counts were recorded for this clonotype. CDR3 amino acids: CASLPGQRRGYTF. The CDR3 region has the DNA TGTGCCAGCCTTCCGGGCCAGCGGCGTGGCTACACCTTC. J is TRBJ1-2 and V is TRBV2; D unresolved. Trimming left V 8 bases short and J 7 bases short, with 17 bases between. The CDR3 has 13 residues. In germline, CDR1 is SNHLY, CDR2 FYNNEI. The complete variable domain, with remaining parts taken from reference TRBV2 and TRBJ1-2, reads EPEVTQTPSHQVTQMGQEVILRCVPISNHLYFYWYRQILGQKVEFLVSFYNNEISEKSEIFDDQFSVERPDGSNFTLKIRSTKLEDSAMYFCASLPGQRRGYTFGSGTRLTVV.

The genes are TRBV4-2 and TRBJ2-3; D is unresolved. CDR1 and CDR2 (germline): LGHNA, YNFKEQ. Trimming left V 1 base short and J 4 bases short, with 9 bases between. The CDR3 covers 14 residues. The CDR3 sequence: CASSQALMADTQYF. Written as DNA, the CDR3 is TGTGCCAGCAGCCAAGCCCTCATGGCAGATACGCAGTATTTT.

The V and J genes are TRBV20-1 and TRBJ2-5; D unclear. The V and J ends lost 6 bases and 0 bases respectively, with 14 bases between them. The CDR3 has 14 residues. Germline assignment: CDR1 DFQATT and CDR2 SNEGSKA (reference sequence). The CDR3 region is CSATLSNYQETQYF. CDR3 nucleotide sequence: TGCAGTGCCACACTCTCAAACTACCAAGAGACCCAGTACTTC.

This clonotype has only a few counts. The chain uses TRBV12-3 or TRBV12-4 and TRBJ1-5, with no clear D. This CDR3 region has 13 residues. V was cut by 2 bases and J by 7 bases, with 9 bases left in between. The CDR3 region is CASSLRLGQPQHF. The CDR3, as DNA: TGTGCCAGCAGTTTACGCCTGGGGCAGCCCCAGCATTTT.

The J gene is TRBJ2-3, the V gene TRBV4-1; D gene ambiguous. Germline V gene lookup returns CDR1 MGHRA and CDR2 YSYEKL. The CDR3 loop spans 15 amino acids. The V gene lost 0 bases and the J gene lost 2 bases, with 9 bases spanning the gap. CDR3 bases: TGCGCCAGCAGCCAAGAGGGGATAGACACAGATACGCAGTATTTT. It specifies CASSQEGIDTDTQYF.

This chain uses TRBV20-1 with TRBJ1-2; no firm D call. CDR1 is DFQATT and CDR2 is SNEGSKA in the germline V gene (reference sequence). This CDR3 is 11 amino acids long. The germline V and J ends were trimmed by 4 bases and 2 bases, with 5 bases remaining between them. This CDR3 is CSATSNYGYTF. DNA of the CDR3: TGCAGTGCTACCTCGAACTATGGCTACACCTTC.

The sample holds many counts of this clonotype. The V and J genes are TRBV11-3 and TRBJ2-2, with TRBD1 as a possible D gene (6 bases). Trimming shortened V by 5 bases and J by 3 bases, and 16 bases separated the two germline ends. CDR3 length equals 16 residues. Looked up from germline, CDR1 is SGHNT and CDR2 is YENEEA. CDR3: CASSTGTLPDTGELFF. The DNA for the CDR3 is TGTGCCAGCAGCACCGGGACACTCCCTGACACCGGGGAGCTGTTTTTT.

The chain carries TRBV20-1 and TRBJ2-3; tentatively, D is TRBD2 (6 bases). Trimming left V 3 bases short and J 3 bases short, with 19 bases between. This CDR3 is 16 amino acids long. In germline, CDR1 is DFQATT, CDR2 SNEGSKA (reference sequence). CDR3 in DNA: TGCAGTGCTAGGGAGGGCCGGCAACTTAGTACAGATACGCAGTATTTT. Translating gives CSAREGRQLSTDTQYF.